These 9 T cell receptor beta chains share one sample of origin, sequenced in a study of blood T cells in healthy people across ages. Next came a second PCR, run for roughly 6 to 11 cycles, which used a sample-barcoded 5' primer along with a J-beta primer mix. MiXCR, run by TCRdb on the 5' RACE reads, gives a single entry per CDR3 protein. The sample yields about 830,000 distinct CDR3 sequences, 55% to 65% seen once. Sequences were obtained from blood. These receptors were taken from a man aged 30 to 45 in good health.

The chain is built from TRBV6-5 and TRBJ2-1; D not resolved. Between the trimmed V and J ends, which lost 0 bases and 15 bases, there was a span of 18 bases. CDR3 length: 14 amino acids. The germline CDR1 and CDR2 sequences are MNHEY and SVGAGI. The CDR3 DNA follows: TGTGCCAGCAGTTACTCGATCGTGGAACAAATGACGTTCTTC. It yields the protein CASSYSIVEQMTFF.

V gene TRBV29-1 combines with J gene TRBJ2-1, with 7 bases that match TRBD1. With V trimmed by 1 base and J by 6 bases, 9 bases remained unmatched. The CDR3 extends over 15 amino acids. Germline V gene lookup returns CDR1 SQVTM and CDR2 ANQGSEA. CDR3 coding DNA: TGCAGCGTTGAAGTGGGGACAGTGGTTGGCAATGAGCAGTTCTTC. Protein: CSVEVGTVVGNEQFF.

The chain links TRBV6-1 to TRBJ2-1; D is unclear. Germline-derived CDR1 and CDR2 are MNHNS and SASEGT. Trimming took off 3 bases at V and 7 bases at J, with 10 bases between the two ends. The CDR3 runs 13 residues. CDR3 loop: CASSDSLWNEQFF. Here the CDR3 DNA reads TGTGCCAGCAGTGATTCGCTATGGAATGAGCAGTTCTTC.

J is TRBJ2-6 and V is TRBV7-9; TRBD2 might be the D (6 bases). This CDR3 spans 17 amino acids. The germline CDR1 and CDR2 sequences are SEHNR and FQNEAQ (reference sequence). Between the trimmed V and J ends, which lost 3 bases and 3 bases, there was a span of 15 bases. CDR3 loop: CASSFPGVVLGANVLTF. In DNA form, the CDR3 reads TGTGCCAGCAGCTTTCCGGGGGTGGTACTTGGGGCCAACGTCCTGACTTTC.

This clonotype has only one observation. The chain carries TRBV6-5 and TRBJ2-1; D is unclear. Germline CDR1 MNHEY, CDR2 SVGAGI. Between the trimmed V and J ends, which lost 0 bases and 5 bases, there was a span of 14 bases. CDR3 length equals 16 residues. The CDR3 DNA follows: TGTGCCAGCAGTTACTCGGCAGGCATCTCGAACAATGAGCAGTTCTTC. Translating gives CASSYSAGISNNEQFF.

The chain carries TRBV7-3 and TRBJ2-1, with D perhaps matching TRBD1 (5 bases). Trimming removed 5 bases from V and 1 base from J, with 6 bases in between. Germline V gene lookup returns CDR1 SGHTA and CDR2 FQGTGA. The CDR3 covers 13 residues. The CDR3 nucleotides are TGTGCCAGCAGCAAGGGGTCCTACAATGAGCAGTTCTTC. Translating it yields CASSKGSYNEQFF.

This chain connects TRBV15 to TRBJ2-1; 7 positions agree with TRBD2. The J segment lost 7 bases and the V segment lost 3 bases, leaving 6 bases of the junction unmatched. The CDR3 covers 14 residues. The V gene's germline CDR1 is LNHNV and CDR2 YYDKDF (reference sequence). DNA for the CDR3: TGTGCCACCAGCAGCGGGGAGGGGAGGAATGAGCAGTTCTTC. Its protein product is CATSSGEGRNEQFF.

To note about this clonotype: A much bigger clone sits one base away, suggesting this may be a read error. The chain couples TRBV14 to TRBJ2-7; TRBD2 aligns across 12 bases. The CDR3 spans 15 residues. Germline V gene lookup returns CDR1 SGHDN and CDR2 FVKESK. Here the CDR3 reads CAGSHLAGGLYEQYF. The CDR3 DNA follows: TGTGCCGGCAGCCACCTAGCGGGGGGGCTCTACGAGCAGTACTTC.

On this clonotype itself: Sequence at one end of the junction differs from germline and may be a read error. The chain combines TRBV7-9 with TRBJ2-2, with TRBD1 matching over 9 bases. Germline V gives CDR1 SEHNR, CDR2 FQNEAQ (reference sequence). The CDR3 loop spans 18 amino acids. This CDR3 is CVSSSWTGATPYTGELFF. CDR3 bases: TGTGTCAGCAGCTCGTGGACAGGGGCCACGCCCTACACCGGGGAGCTGTTTTTT.